The 28 T cell receptor beta chains below were found in one sample sequenced in a study of T cell responses to AZD1222 COVID-19 vaccine. Sequencing used immunoSEQ multiplex PCR; TCRdb keeps in-frame clones, though not all of them. The data show some 150,000 clones, around 88% seen once. This sample comprised peripheral blood, obtained on day 0 of AZD1222 vaccination. The receptor set was obtained from an adult in good health.

The chain joins TRBV3-1 (or the pseudogene TRBV3-2) to TRBJ1-3, with D unclear. V was trimmed by 1 base and J by 1 base, leaving 8 bases between them. Germline V gene data show CDR1 as LGHDT and CDR2 as YNNKEL (reference sequence). The CDR3 has 15 amino acids. The CDR3 DNA is TGTGCCAGCAGCCAAGTCGGGCGATCTGGAAACACCATATATTTT. This translates into CASSQVGRSGNTIYF.

The chain has TRBV30 and TRBJ1-6, with 7 bases identical to TRBD1. CDR1 is GTSNPN and CDR2 is SVGIG in the germline V gene (reference sequence). With V trimmed by 1 base and J by 2 bases, 2 bases remained unmatched. The CDR3 covers 15 residues. The CDR3 region has the DNA TGTGCCTGGAGTGACAGGGGTACCTATAATTCACCCCTCCACTTT. It translates to CAWSDRGTYNSPLHF.

The rearrangement uses TRBV5-1 and TRBJ1-2, with 10 positions matching TRBD1. This CDR3 region has 14 residues. Germline CDR1 is SGHRS and CDR2 is YFSETQ. With 3 bases clipped from V and 2 bases from J, the junction kept 1 base outside the gene matches. CDR3 protein: CASSWGQGNYGYTF. CDR3 nucleotides: TGCGCCAGCAGCTGGGGACAGGGGAACTATGGCTACACCTTC.

Within the sample, this clone is medium-sized (0.01 to 0.1%). Other nucleotide sequences in the sample specify the same CDR3. V gene TRBV28 combines with J gene TRBJ1-1; TRBD1 aligns across 9 bases. Germline V gene data show CDR1 as MDHEN and CDR2 as SYDVKM. The CDR3 has 15 residues. V trimming: 2 bases; J trimming: 4 bases; junction bases outside the gene matches: 5. The DNA for the CDR3 is TGTGCCAGCAGTTTAGAGGGACAGGGAGGCACTGAAGCTTTCTTT. Translated, it gives CASSLEGQGGTEAFF.

The chain combines TRBV7-3 with TRBJ2-3; D is uncertain. Trimming removed 2 bases at V and 0 bases at J, with 6 bases between. Germline CDR1 and CDR2: SGHTA and FQGTGA. This CDR3 spans 14 amino acids. The DNA for the CDR3 is TGTGCCAGCAGCTTATTCGGGAGCACAGATACGCAGTATTTT. Amino acid sequence: CASSLFGSTDTQYF.

The chain combines TRBV7-8 with TRBJ2-2, with D possibly being TRBD1 (5 bases). This CDR3 contains 18 residues. Germline V gene sequence: CDR1 SGHVS, CDR2 FQNEAQ. V was cut by 1 base and J by 3 bases, with 18 bases left in between. The CDR3 DNA reads as TGTGCCAGCAGCTTAGTAGGCTCCATAGCAGGGTACACCGGGGAGCTGTTTTTT. Translating it yields CASSLVGSIAGYTGELFF.

The CDR3 reads CASSGGQGQDTQYF. DNA of the CDR3: TGTGCCAGCAGCGGGGGACAGGGACAAGATACGCAGTATTTT. The chain is built from TRBV7-3 and TRBJ2-3; 9 bases align to TRBD1. After removal of 5 bases from V and 5 bases from J, the junction contained 5 bases not matched to a gene. The CDR3 loop spans 14 amino acids. CDR1 is SGHTA and CDR2 is FQGTGA in the germline V gene.

This sequence joins TRBV5-5 and TRBJ1-1, with D hard to call. Trimming removed 2 bases at V and 0 bases at J, with 5 bases between. Germline V gene data show CDR1 as SGHKS and CDR2 as YYEKEE (reference sequence). The CDR3 loop spans 13 amino acids. DNA of the CDR3: TGTGCCAGCAGCTTAGAAATGAACACTGAAGCTTTCTTT. Translated: CASSLEMNTEAFF.

V gene TRBV11-2 combines with J gene TRBJ2-1; tentatively, D is TRBD2 (7 bases). Germline values: CDR1 SGHAT, CDR2 FQNNGV. The CDR3 has 15 residues. Deletions cut 5 bases from V and 6 bases from J, with 17 bases between. CDR3 nucleotides: TGTGCCAGCAGCCCCGTCCGGGGGGCCGGCAATGAGCAGTTCTTC. Translation: CASSPVRGAGNEQFF.

The rearrangement uses TRBV27 and TRBJ1-4; 7 nucleotides agree with TRBD1. The CDR3 sequence is 14 residues long. J gave up 7 bases and V 8 bases, and 10 bases lay outside the gene matches. The germline gives CDR1 MNHEY, CDR2 SMNVEV (reference sequence). The CDR3 DNA sequence: TGTGCCAGCTCGCTACAGGGGTGGGGTGAAAAACTGTTTTTT. It is translated as CASSLQGWGEKLFF.

V gene TRBV3-1 (or the pseudogene TRBV3-2) combines with J gene TRBJ1-1, with D perhaps TRBD1 (5 bases). Germline V lookup: CDR1 LGHDT, CDR2 YNNKEL (reference sequence). Trimming left V 4 bases short and J 1 base short, with 7 bases between. The CDR3 loop spans 13 amino acids. Here the CDR3 reads CASSLGGNTEAFF. Written as DNA, the CDR3 is TGTGCCAGCAGCCTGGGGGGGAACACTGAAGCTTTCTTT.

The rearrangement uses TRBV28 and TRBJ2-3; 8 nucleotides match TRBD2. Losses at the gene ends were 4 bases for V and 5 bases for J; bases not matched to a gene: 5. Germline-derived CDR1 and CDR2 are MDHEN and SYDVKM. The CDR3 covers 14 residues. The CDR3 spells CASSSGGPGDTQYF. CDR3 nucleotides: TGTGCCAGCAGTTCGGGGGGGCCTGGAGATACGCAGTATTTT.

The V gene is TRBV6-2 or TRBV6-3, the J gene TRBJ1-1; 9 bases agree with TRBD1. The CDR3 has 15 amino acids. Unmatched junction bases numbered 3, after V lost 0 bases and J lost 4 bases. The V gene's germline CDR1 is MNHEY and CDR2 SVGEGT. CDR3 sequence reads: CASSYSTGGGTEAFF. The CDR3 DNA sequence: TGTGCCAGCAGTTACTCGACAGGGGGTGGCACTGAAGCTTTCTTT.

This clone was counted once. The genes are TRBV6-5 and TRBJ1-5; perhaps TRBD1 as D (6 bases). The V and J ends lost 5 bases and 2 bases respectively, with 13 bases between them. The CDR3 extends over 15 amino acids. Germline assignment: CDR1 MNHEY and CDR2 SVGAGI. CDR3 protein: CASSTRGSGNQPQHF. CDR3 nucleotide sequence: TGTGCCAGCAGTACCAGGGGAAGCGGCAATCAGCCCCAGCATTTT.

This chain links TRBV7-6 with TRBJ2-2; TRBD1 matches 8 bases. CDR3 length: 15 residues. Germline CDR1 is SGHVS and CDR2 is FNYEAQ. J was trimmed by 4 bases and V by 2 bases; bases with no gene match: 3. CDR3 in DNA: TGTGCCAGCAGCTTAACAGGGGGGAGCACCGGGGAGCTGTTTTTT. This sequence encodes CASSLTGGSTGELFF.

The chain recombines TRBV29-1 with TRBJ1-5; tentative D call: TRBD1 (6 bases). This CDR3 contains 12 residues. Looked up from germline, CDR1 is SQVTM and CDR2 is ANQGSEA. Trimming pared 6 bases from V and 4 bases from J, leaving 10 bases between. The DNA of the CDR3 is TGCAGCGTCGGGACACGGAATCAGCCCCAGCATTTT. Protein: CSVGTRNQPQHF. Full variable domain (missing parts from reference TRBV29-1 and TRBJ1-5): SAVISQKPSRDICQRGTSLTIQCQVDSQVTMMFWYRQQPGQSLTLIATANQGSEATYESGFVIDKFPISRPNLTFSTLTVSNMSPEDSSIYLCSVGTRNQPQHFGDGTRLSIL.

This chain connects TRBV18 to TRBJ1-1; D not resolved. The CDR3 consists of 16 residues. Per the germline V gene, CDR1 is KGHSH and CDR2 is LQKENI. Trimming shortened V by 3 bases and J by 2 bases, and 16 bases separated the two germline ends. The CDR3, as DNA: TGTGCCAGCTCACCCCCCGGGGTTGAGGTCAACACTGAAGCTTTCTTT. Amino acids: CASSPPGVEVNTEAFF.

This clone was picked up one time. V gene TRBV4-1 combines with J gene TRBJ1-6, with TRBD1 identical over 7 bases. This CDR3 has 16 amino acids. J was trimmed by 10 bases and V by 1 base; bases with no gene match: 10. Germline V gives CDR1 MGHRA, CDR2 YSYEKL. CDR3 DNA: TGCGCCAGCAGCCAAGTGAGGGGGACAGAGGACTCACCCCTCCACTTT. Translation gives CASSQVRGTEDSPLHF.

The chain uses TRBV7-9 and TRBJ2-7; D is perhaps TRBD1 (6 bases). The CDR3 is 14 residues long. With 1 base removed from V and 3 bases from J, the gap between germline ends came to 10 bases. Germline CDR1 is SEHNR and CDR2 is FQNEAQ (reference sequence). Here the CDR3 DNA reads TGTGCCAGCAGCTTAGACGGCAGGGGCTACGAGCAGTACTTC. Protein: CASSLDGRGYEQYF.

This chain uses TRBV12-1 with TRBJ2-1; the table names TRBD2, a call not compared with the DNA. TRBV12-1 is marked as a pseudogene. The CDR3 runs to 15 residues. CDR3 in amino acids: CASSLLAGGPNEQFF. DNA for the CDR3: TGTGCCAGCAGCCTACTAGCGGGGGGCCCCAATGAGCAGTTCTTC.

Worth noting for this clone: Just one base apart from a much larger clone, this may be a read error. This chain joins TRBV7-2 and TRBJ1-1; D is ambiguous. Trimming took off 1 base at V and 1 base at J, with 4 bases between the two ends. The CDR3 runs 13 residues. Germline loops: CDR1 SGHTA, CDR2 FQGNSA. The CDR3: CASSLGRNTEAFF. As DNA, the CDR3 is TGTGCCAGCAGCTTAGGGAGGAACACTGAAGCTTTCTTT.

The chain carries TRBV7-2 and TRBJ1-6, with D possibly TRBD1 on 6 matching bases. Trimming stripped 5 bases from V and 0 bases from J, with 14 bases between. The germline V gene encodes CDR1 SGHTA and CDR2 FQGNSA. The CDR3 length is 17 residues. As DNA, the CDR3 is TGTGCCAGCAGCCCACCCGGACAGAGCTCCTATAATTCACCCCTCCACTTT. It codes for CASSPPGQSSYNSPLHF.

The V call is TRBV10-3, the J call TRBJ2-1, with 10 bases that match TRBD2. This CDR3 spans 16 amino acids. V was clipped by 8 bases and J by 6 bases; unmatched bases: 13. CDR1 and CDR2 (germline): ENHRY, SYGVKD. The CDR3: CAIGIPSGGPANEQFF. CDR3 coding DNA: TGTGCCATCGGGATTCCTAGCGGGGGACCCGCCAATGAGCAGTTCTTC.

The chain combines TRBV9 with TRBJ2-2; perhaps TRBD1 as D (5 bases). This CDR3 is 14 amino acids long. Between the trimmed V and J ends, which lost 0 bases and 4 bases, there was a span of 7 bases. CDR1 SGDLS and CDR2 YYNGEE come from the germline V gene. The CDR3 DNA reads TGTGCCAGCAGCGTAGAGGGGCGCACCGGGGAGCTGTTTTTT. It is translated as CASSVEGRTGELFF.

The gene calls are TRBV2 and TRBJ2-7, with no clear D. Between the trimmed V and J ends, which lost 7 bases and 2 bases, there was a span of 15 bases. This CDR3 spans 14 amino acids. Per germline, CDR1 SNHLY and CDR2 FYNNEI. The CDR3 reads CASMPGRVTYEQYF. The DNA for the CDR3 is TGTGCCAGCATGCCCGGACGGGTAACCTACGAGCAGTACTTC. The complete variable domain, with remaining parts taken from reference TRBV2 and TRBJ2-7, reads EPEVTQTPSHQVTQMGQEVILRCVPISNHLYFYWYRQILGQKVEFLVSFYNNEISEKSEIFDDQFSVERPDGSNFTLKIRSTKLEDSAMYFCASMPGRVTYEQYFGPGTRLTVT.

The rearrangement links TRBV2 to TRBJ1-2; 8 bases map to TRBD1. The germline V gene encodes CDR1 SNHLY and CDR2 FYNNEI. This CDR3 spans 16 amino acids. J was trimmed by 5 bases and V by 7 bases; bases with no gene match: 15. Written as DNA, the CDR3 is TGTGCCAGCATACCGGGGGGCAGGGGGCTGGGTTATGGCTACACCTTC. Translating gives CASIPGGRGLGYGYTF.

This clone showed up just a few times. The V gene is TRBV7-2, the J gene TRBJ1-1; 8 nucleotides agree with TRBD1. V lost 6 bases, J lost 6 bases, and 6 bases stayed unmatched. Germline assignment: CDR1 SGHTA and CDR2 FQGNSA. The CDR3 length is 13 residues. The CDR3 nucleotides read TGTGCCAGCAGACCCGACAGGGGAGCTGAAGCTTTCTTT. The encoded protein is CASRPDRGAEAFF.

The chain recombines TRBV18 with TRBJ1-2, with 7 bases that match TRBD1. The CDR3 length is 14 residues. Germline V gives CDR1 KGHSH, CDR2 LQKENI. V dropped 2 bases and J dropped 4; count of bases not matched to a gene: 4. CDR3 sequence reads: CASSPSGTAYGYTF. The DNA of the CDR3 is TGTGCCAGCTCACCATCCGGGACAGCCTATGGCTACACCTTC.